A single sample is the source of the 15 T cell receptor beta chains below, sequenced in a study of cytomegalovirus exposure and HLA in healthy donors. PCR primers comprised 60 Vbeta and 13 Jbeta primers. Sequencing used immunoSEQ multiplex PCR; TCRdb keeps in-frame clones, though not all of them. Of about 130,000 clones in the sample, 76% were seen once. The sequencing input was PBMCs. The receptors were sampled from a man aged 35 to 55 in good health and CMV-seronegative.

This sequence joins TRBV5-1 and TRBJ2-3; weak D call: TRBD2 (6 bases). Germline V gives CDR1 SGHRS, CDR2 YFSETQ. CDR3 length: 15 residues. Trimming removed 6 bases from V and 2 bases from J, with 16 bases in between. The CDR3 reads CASTPRASATDTQYF. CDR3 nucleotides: TGCGCCAGCACTCCTCGGGCTAGCGCCACAGATACGCAGTATTTT.

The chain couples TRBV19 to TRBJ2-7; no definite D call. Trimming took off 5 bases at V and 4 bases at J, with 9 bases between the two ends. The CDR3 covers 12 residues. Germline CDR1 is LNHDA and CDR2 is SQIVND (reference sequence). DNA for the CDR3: TGTGCCAGTAGTTCGACTGTTTACGAGCAGTACTTC. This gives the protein CASSSTVYEQYF.

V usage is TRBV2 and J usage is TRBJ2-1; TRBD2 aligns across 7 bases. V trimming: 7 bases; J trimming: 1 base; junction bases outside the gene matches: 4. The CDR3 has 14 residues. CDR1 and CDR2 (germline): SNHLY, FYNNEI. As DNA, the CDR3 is TGTGCCAGCATTCGCGGGGGTTCCTACAATGAGCAGTTCTTC. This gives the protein CASIRGGSYNEQFF.

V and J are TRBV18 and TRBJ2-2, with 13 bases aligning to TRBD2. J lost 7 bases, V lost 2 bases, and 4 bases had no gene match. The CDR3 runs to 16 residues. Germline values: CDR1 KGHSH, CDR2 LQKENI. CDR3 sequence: CASSPRTSGGGGELFF. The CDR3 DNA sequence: TGTGCCAGCTCACCAAGGACTAGCGGGGGCGGCGGGGAGCTGTTTTTT.

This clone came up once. The CDR3 region has the DNA TGTGCCAGCAGCTTAGGCCCCCAGTCCCCAGGGGGCAGTCAGCCCCAGCATTTT. As protein: CASSLGPQSPGGSQPQHF. The chain joins TRBV7-9 to TRBJ1-5; TRBD1 aligns across 8 bases. The J segment lost 6 bases and the V segment lost 1 base, leaving 14 bases of the junction unmatched. The CDR3 totals 18 residues. Per germline, CDR1 SEHNR and CDR2 FQNEAQ (reference sequence).

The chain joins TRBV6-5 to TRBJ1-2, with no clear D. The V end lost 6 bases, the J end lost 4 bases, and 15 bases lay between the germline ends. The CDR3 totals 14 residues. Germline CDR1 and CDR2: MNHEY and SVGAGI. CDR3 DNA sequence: TGTGCCAGCAGAGAGCTGGTGGTTGGCTATGGCTACACCTTC. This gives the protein CASRELVVGYGYTF.

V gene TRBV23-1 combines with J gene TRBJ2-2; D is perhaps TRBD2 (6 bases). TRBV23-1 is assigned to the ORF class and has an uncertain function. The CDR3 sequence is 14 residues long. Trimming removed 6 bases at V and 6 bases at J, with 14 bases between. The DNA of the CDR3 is TGCGCCAGCAGGAGACGGGGGAATGCCGGGGAGCTGTTTTTT. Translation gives CASRRRGNAGELFF.

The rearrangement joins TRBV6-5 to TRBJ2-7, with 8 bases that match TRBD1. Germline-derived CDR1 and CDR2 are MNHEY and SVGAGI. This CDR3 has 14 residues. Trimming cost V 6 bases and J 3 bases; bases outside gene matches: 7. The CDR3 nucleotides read TGTGCCAGCAGAAGCTGGACAGGGAACTACGAGCAGTACTTC. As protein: CASRSWTGNYEQYF.

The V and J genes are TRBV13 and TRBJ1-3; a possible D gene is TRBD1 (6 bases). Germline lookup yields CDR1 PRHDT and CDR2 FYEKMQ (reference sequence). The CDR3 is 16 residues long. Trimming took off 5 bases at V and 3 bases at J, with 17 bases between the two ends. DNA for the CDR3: TGTGCCAGCAGCCCCACTACAGGGTTCCATGGAAACACCATATATTTT. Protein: CASSPTTGFHGNTIYF. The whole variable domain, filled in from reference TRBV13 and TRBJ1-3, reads AAGVIQSPRHLIKEKRETATLKCYPIPRHDTVYWYQQGPGQDPQFLISFYEKMQSDKGSIPDRFSAQQFSDYHSELNMSSLELGDSALYFCASSPTTGFHGNTIYFGEGSWLTVV.

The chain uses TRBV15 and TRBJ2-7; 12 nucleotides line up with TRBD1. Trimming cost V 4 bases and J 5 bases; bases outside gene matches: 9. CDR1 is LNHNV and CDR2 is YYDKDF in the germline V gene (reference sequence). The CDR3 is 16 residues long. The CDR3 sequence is CATSIDSGTGGHEQYF. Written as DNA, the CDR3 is TGTGCCACCAGCATAGATTCCGGGACAGGGGGCCACGAGCAGTACTTC.

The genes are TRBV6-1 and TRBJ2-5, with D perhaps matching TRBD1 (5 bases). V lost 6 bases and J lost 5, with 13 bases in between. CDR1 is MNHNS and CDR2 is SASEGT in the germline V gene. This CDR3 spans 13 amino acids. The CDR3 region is CASSSGRAETQYF. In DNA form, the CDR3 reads TGTGCCAGCAGCTCGGGCAGGGCGGAGACCCAGTACTTC.

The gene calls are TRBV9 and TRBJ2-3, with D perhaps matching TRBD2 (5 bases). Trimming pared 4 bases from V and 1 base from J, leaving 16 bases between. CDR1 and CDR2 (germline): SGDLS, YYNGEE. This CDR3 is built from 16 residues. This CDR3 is CASSPRRFGGTDTQYF. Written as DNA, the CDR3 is TGTGCCAGCAGCCCCCGTCGGTTCGGGGGCACAGATACGCAGTATTTT.

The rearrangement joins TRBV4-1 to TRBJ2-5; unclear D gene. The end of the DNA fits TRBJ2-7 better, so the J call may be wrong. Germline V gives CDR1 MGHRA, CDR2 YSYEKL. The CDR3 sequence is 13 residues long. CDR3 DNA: TGCGCCAGCAGCCTTACGAGCTCCTACGAGCAGTACTTC. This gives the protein CASSLTSSYEQYF.

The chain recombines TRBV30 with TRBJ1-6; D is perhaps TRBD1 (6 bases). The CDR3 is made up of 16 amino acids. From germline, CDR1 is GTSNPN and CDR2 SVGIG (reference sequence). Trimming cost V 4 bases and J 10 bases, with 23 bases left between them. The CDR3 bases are TGTGCCTGGAAAGGTGGAAATCGGGGGGCTAGCTCACCCCTCCACTTT. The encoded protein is CAWKGGNRGASSPLHF.

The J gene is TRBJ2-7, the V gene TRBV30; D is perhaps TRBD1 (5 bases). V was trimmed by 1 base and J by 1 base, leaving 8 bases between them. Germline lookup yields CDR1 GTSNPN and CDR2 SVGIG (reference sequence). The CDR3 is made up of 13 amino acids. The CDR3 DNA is TGTGCCTGGAGTGGCAGGGAATCCTACGAGCAGTACTTC. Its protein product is CAWSGRESYEQYF.